Listed below are T cell receptor beta chains from one sample, sequenced in a study of cytomegalovirus exposure and HLA in healthy donors. TCRdb's table, derived via immunoSEQ multiplex PCR, lists solely in-frame clones and lacks some. Of 180,000 or so clones listed, roughly 79% were seen once; the top ten hold around 3%. Material for sequencing was PBMCs. All receptors derive from a male donor in good health and CMV-seronegative. CDR3s include the opening cysteine and the closing phenylalanine or tryptophan. The D gene is left open where the match is weak. Part of the rows lack a size; the others show once, few, many or a class for expanded clones.

d_gene: -; abundance: -; v_gene: TRBV27; j_gene: TRBJ1-1; CDR3nt: TGTGCCAGCAGTTTATTGCGGGAATGGCGAGCTTTCTTT; CDR3aa: CASSLLREWRAFF
d_gene: TRBD1; abundance: -; v_gene: TRBV2; j_gene: TRBJ1-5; CDR3nt: TGTGCCAGCAGGCGAACAGGGGCATATAGCAATCAGCCCCAGCATTTT; CDR3aa: CASRRTGAYSNQPQHF
d_gene: TRBD1; abundance: few; v_gene: TRBV28; j_gene: TRBJ1-2; CDR3nt: TGTGCCAGCAGGCAGGGGGACGGGGACTATGGCTACACCTTC; CDR3aa: CASRQGDGDYGYTF
d_gene: TRBD2; abundance: -; v_gene: TRBV19; j_gene: TRBJ2-7; CDR3nt: TGTGCCAGTACCGCGGGGGTCCCCTACGAGCAGTACTTC; CDR3aa: CASTAGVPYEQYF
d_gene: -; abundance: -; v_gene: TRBV13; j_gene: TRBJ1-1; CDR3nt: TGTGCCAGCAGCTTAAGGGGCCGGTACACTGAAGCTTTCTTT; CDR3aa: CASSLRGRYTEAFF
d_gene: -; abundance: once; v_gene: TRBV7-9; j_gene: TRBJ2-7; CDR3nt: TGTGCCAGCAGCTTAGGGAACAGGGACTACGAGCAGTACTTC; CDR3aa: CASSLGNRDYEQYF
d_gene: TRBD1; abundance: -; v_gene: TRBV6-5; j_gene: TRBJ1-2; CDR3nt: TGTGCCAGATCGACAGGGGAGAACTATGGCTACACCTTC; CDR3aa: CARSTGENYGYTF
d_gene: TRBD1; abundance: -; v_gene: TRBV7-9; j_gene: TRBJ1-6; CDR3nt: TGTGCCAGCAGCTTACCCCGGGACAGGGGAGGTCGTTCACCCCTCCACTTT; CDR3aa: CASSLPRDRGGRSPLHF
d_gene: -; abundance: few; v_gene: TRBV5-8; j_gene: TRBJ1-3; CDR3nt: TGTGCCAGCAGGCGGGACGCCTCTGGAAACACCATATATTTT; CDR3aa: CASRRDASGNTIYF
d_gene: TRBD2; abundance: few; v_gene: TRBV7-2; j_gene: TRBJ2-3; CDR3nt: TGTGCCAGCAGCAAGTCCCCTAGCGGGGCTAGCACAGATACGCAGTATTTT; CDR3aa: CASSKSPSGASTDTQYF
d_gene: TRBD2; abundance: -; v_gene: TRBV6-6; j_gene: TRBJ2-3; CDR3nt: TGTGCCAGCAGTCGGGTGACTAGCGGGGGGCCTAATACGCAGTATTTT; CDR3aa: CASSRVTSGGPNTQYF
d_gene: -; abundance: -; v_gene: TRBV28; j_gene: TRBJ2-7; CDR3nt: TGTGCCAGCAGGCTGGCCATGGACAGTAGCTCCTACGAGCAGTACTTC; CDR3aa: CASRLAMDSSSYEQYF
d_gene: TRBD1; abundance: -; v_gene: TRBV7-9; j_gene: TRBJ2-5; CDR3nt: TGTGCCAGCAGCTTAGGGGACAGGGAGATTCAAGAGACCCAGTACTTC; CDR3aa: CASSLGDREIQETQYF
d_gene: -; abundance: -; v_gene: TRBV27; j_gene: TRBJ1-2; CDR3nt: TGTGCCAGCAGTTCTTACCTCGGGGAGGGTGGCGATGGCTACACCTTC; CDR3aa: CASSSYLGEGGDGYTF
d_gene: -; abundance: -; v_gene: TRBV6-5; j_gene: TRBJ1-1; CDR3nt: TGTGCCAGCCGCTACGGGGAGAACACTGAAGCTTTCTTT; CDR3aa: CASRYGENTEAFF
d_gene: -; abundance: -; v_gene: TRBV28; j_gene: TRBJ1-6; CDR3nt: TGTGCCAGCAGTTTTCCGTCAGGGGTTCTTCCCCTCCACTTT; CDR3aa: CASSFPSGVLPLHF
d_gene: -; abundance: -; v_gene: TRBV19; j_gene: TRBJ1-3; CDR3nt: TGTGCCAGTAGGAGAGAAGCCGGAAACACCATATATTTT; CDR3aa: CASRREAGNTIYF
d_gene: -; abundance: few; v_gene: TRBV27; j_gene: TRBJ1-1; CDR3nt: TGTGCCAGCAGTTTCGGGATAAACACTGAAGCTTTCTTT; CDR3aa: CASSFGINTEAFF
d_gene: -; abundance: once; v_gene: TRBV27; j_gene: TRBJ1-5; CDR3nt: TGTGCCAGCAGCCTGTGGGGAGGGAGCAATCAGCCCCAGCATTTT; CDR3aa: CASSLWGGSNQPQHF
d_gene: TRBD2; abundance: -; v_gene: TRBV4-2; j_gene: TRBJ2-7; CDR3nt: TGTGCCAGCAGCTCTAGTGGGCTAGCGGACTACGAGCAGTACTTC; CDR3aa: CASSSSGLADYEQYF
d_gene: -; abundance: -; v_gene: TRBV6-5; j_gene: TRBJ2-5; CDR3nt: TGTGCCAGCAGTTACACGCAGGGGGAGACCCAGTACTTC; CDR3aa: CASSYTQGETQYF
d_gene: TRBD1; abundance: -; v_gene: TRBV7-9; j_gene: TRBJ1-5; CDR3nt: TGTGCCAGCAGCGAAACAGGGGGCGAGGGTCAGCCCCAGCATTTT; CDR3aa: CASSETGGEGQPQHF
d_gene: -; abundance: -; v_gene: TRBV7-9; j_gene: TRBJ1-3; CDR3nt: TGTTCCAGCAGCTCCCACAGGACCCTCTCTGGAAACACCATATATTTT; CDR3aa: CSSSSHRTLSGNTIYF
d_gene: TRBD2; abundance: -; v_gene: TRBV7-9; j_gene: TRBJ2-3; CDR3nt: TGTTCCAGCAGGCAGATTCTAGCGGGAGTAGGAGATACGCAGTATTTT; CDR3aa: CSSRQILAGVGDTQYF
d_gene: -; abundance: -; v_gene: TRBV4-1; j_gene: TRBJ1-5; CDR3nt: TGCGCCAGCAGCCTTGAGCGACAGCTCAATCAGCCCCAGCATTTT; CDR3aa: CASSLERQLNQPQHF
d_gene: -; abundance: -; v_gene: TRBV30; j_gene: TRBJ1-2; CDR3nt: TGTGCCTGGAGCTCAAGGGAGGCCGGGTATGGCTACACCTTC; CDR3aa: CAWSSREAGYGYTF
d_gene: TRBD1; abundance: few; v_gene: TRBV6-6; j_gene: TRBJ2-7; CDR3nt: TGTGCCAGCCATAGGCAGGGGGCCTACGAGCAGTACTTC; CDR3aa: CASHRQGAYEQYF
d_gene: TRBD2; abundance: few; v_gene: TRBV30; j_gene: TRBJ2-3; CDR3nt: TGTGCCTGGAGTAAAGGCGGGGGGCCCAATACGCAGTATTTT; CDR3aa: CAWSKGGGPNTQYF
d_gene: TRBD1; abundance: few; v_gene: TRBV6-1; j_gene: TRBJ1-4; CDR3nt: TGTGCCAGCAGTGAAGCGGGACAGGGGGCTGAAAAACTGTTTTTT; CDR3aa: CASSEAGQGAEKLFF
d_gene: TRBD2; abundance: few; v_gene: TRBV25-1; j_gene: TRBJ2-1; CDR3nt: TGTGCCAGCAGAGGGACTAGCAGCAATGAGCAGTTCTTC; CDR3aa: CASRGTSSNEQFF
d_gene: TRBD1; abundance: -; v_gene: TRBV16; j_gene: TRBJ1-5; CDR3nt: TGTGCCAGCAGCCCTCTATCCCCCGACAGGGGTTATCAGCCCCAGCATTTT; CDR3aa: CASSPLSPDRGYQPQHF
d_gene: -; abundance: -; v_gene: TRBV27; j_gene: TRBJ1-3; CDR3nt: TGTGCCAGCAGTTTGACCAGGGCAGCCGCCCGCTCTGGAAACACCATATATTTT; CDR3aa: CASSLTRAAARSGNTIYF
d_gene: -; abundance: -; v_gene: TRBV12-2; j_gene: TRBJ2-5; CDR3nt: TGTGCAAGTCGCGGCGGGGAGACCCAGTACTTC; CDR3aa: CASRGGETQYF
d_gene: TRBD2; abundance: -; v_gene: TRBV11-2; j_gene: TRBJ2-1; CDR3nt: TGTGCCAGCAGCCTTAGCGGGCCTAACAATGAGCAGTTCTTC; CDR3aa: CASSLSGPNNEQFF
d_gene: -; abundance: -; v_gene: TRBV4-2; j_gene: TRBJ2-3; CDR3nt: TGTGCCAGCAGCCAGACTACTCAGAACACAGATACGCAGTATTTT; CDR3aa: CASSQTTQNTDTQYF
d_gene: -; abundance: -; v_gene: TRBV27; j_gene: TRBJ2-7; CDR3nt: TGTGCCAGCAGTTCCCCGAGCTCCTACGAGCAGTACTTC; CDR3aa: CASSSPSSYEQYF
d_gene: -; abundance: -; v_gene: TRBV6-5; j_gene: TRBJ2-3; CDR3nt: TGTGCCAGCAGTTCCCCCCGGACAGATACGCAGTATTTT; CDR3aa: CASSSPRTDTQYF
d_gene: -; abundance: once; v_gene: TRBV10-1; j_gene: TRBJ1-5; CDR3nt: TGCGCCAACCTACAGGGATATCGCAATCAGCCCCAGCATTTT; CDR3aa: CANLQGYRNQPQHF
d_gene: -; abundance: -; v_gene: TRBV6-5; j_gene: TRBJ1-1; CDR3nt: TGTGCCAGCACCGAGCAAAGAGGTACCGATGAAGCTTTCTTT; CDR3aa: CASTEQRGTDEAFF
d_gene: -; abundance: -; v_gene: TRBV21-1; j_gene: TRBJ1-6; CDR3nt: TGTGCCAGCAGCCGACAGGGGCGCCATAATTCACCCCTCCACTTT; CDR3aa: CASSRQGRHNSPLHF
d_gene: -; abundance: -; v_gene: TRBV4-2; j_gene: TRBJ2-7; CDR3nt: TGTGCCAGCAGCCAAGAAGGTGGGGCAGTTTCCTACGAGCAGTACTTC; CDR3aa: CASSQEGGAVSYEQYF
d_gene: TRBD2; abundance: once; v_gene: TRBV28; j_gene: TRBJ2-1; CDR3nt: TGTGCCAGCGTCCTAGCGGGAACTTACAATGAGCAGTTCTTC; CDR3aa: CASVLAGTYNEQFF
d_gene: -; abundance: -; v_gene: TRBV6-5; j_gene: TRBJ1-1; CDR3nt: TGTGCCAGCGGACACAGGGTCCCGAGTACTGAAGCTTTCTTT; CDR3aa: CASGHRVPSTEAFF
d_gene: -; abundance: -; v_gene: TRBV2; j_gene: TRBJ2-3; CDR3nt: TGTGCCAGCAGGGAAGGAGCAGATACGCAGTATTTT; CDR3aa: CASREGADTQYF
d_gene: TRBD2; abundance: -; v_gene: TRBV29-1; j_gene: TRBJ2-1; CDR3nt: TGCAGCAAAACATCCGGGACTAGCCACAATGAGCAGTTCTTC; CDR3aa: CSKTSGTSHNEQFF
d_gene: -; abundance: few; v_gene: TRBV28; j_gene: TRBJ1-5; CDR3nt: TGTGCCAGTTTAACAACCCACAATCAGCCCCAGCATTTT; CDR3aa: CASLTTHNQPQHF
d_gene: -; abundance: once; v_gene: TRBV29-1; j_gene: TRBJ1-3; CDR3nt: TGCAGCGTTCACAGGGCCTCCTCTGGAAACACCATATATTTT; CDR3aa: CSVHRASSGNTIYF
d_gene: -; abundance: -; v_gene: TRBV6-6; j_gene: TRBJ2-7; CDR3nt: TGTGCCAGCAGGGAACAGACCACCTACGAGCAGTACTTC; CDR3aa: CASREQTTYEQYF
d_gene: TRBD2; abundance: few; v_gene: TRBV7-2; j_gene: TRBJ2-1; CDR3nt: TGTGCCAGCGGCCTGGGGAGACTAGCAGGCTACAATGAGCAGTTCTTC; CDR3aa: CASGLGRLAGYNEQFF
d_gene: TRBD2; abundance: -; v_gene: TRBV11-3; j_gene: TRBJ2-1; CDR3nt: TGTGCCAGCAGCTTAAGGACCGGGACTAGCGACAATGAGCAGTTCTTC; CDR3aa: CASSLRTGTSDNEQFF
d_gene: -; abundance: -; v_gene: TRBV18; j_gene: TRBJ1-5; CDR3nt: TGTGCCAGCTCACCACGGGGCGATCAGCCCCAGCATTTT; CDR3aa: CASSPRGDQPQHF
d_gene: TRBD1; abundance: -; v_gene: TRBV5-6; j_gene: TRBJ1-3; CDR3nt: TGTGCCAGCAGCTTGACGCTGACAGGGTCGAGAGACACCATATATTTT; CDR3aa: CASSLTLTGSRDTIYF
d_gene: -; abundance: -; v_gene: TRBV18; j_gene: TRBJ1-4; CDR3nt: TGTGCCAGCTCACCACCGGGCGAGCGGGAAAAACTGTTTTTT; CDR3aa: CASSPPGEREKLFF
d_gene: -; abundance: -; v_gene: TRBV19; j_gene: TRBJ2-1; CDR3nt: TGTGCCAGTGAGGTCGGCCGCAGGGACTCCTACAATGAGCAGTTCTTC; CDR3aa: CASEVGRRDSYNEQFF